This T cell receptor (beta chain) was obtained from a study of blood T cell repertoires in COVID-19. The overall study: Samples of COVID-19 (acute and convalescent) were obtained from the United States, Italy and Spain.

Under the authors' procedure: Reference gene primers were amplified, and this amplification served to estimate nucleated cell counts. Repertoires were generated with immunoSEQ multiplex PCR, while TCRdb's copy carries only in-frame clones and drops some. The V and J calls and clone size were taken over from that table, and D and trimming were inferred from the DNA. The data contain approximately 200,000 clones, roughly 90% of them singletons. Those enrolled, adults aged roughly 18 to 100 years, came from fewer than 25 US areas. All recovered Cohort 3 donors got two negative PCRs, got clearance, or saw symptom resolution. V lost 1 base and J 4 bases, leaving 11 bases between the germline ends. The length of the CDR3 is 15 residues. Germline V gene lookup returns CDR1 SGHAT and CDR2 FQNNGV.

The chain has TRBV11-2 and TRBJ2-1; D is perhaps TRBD2 (6 bases). Sequenced: PBMCs or T cells enriched from blood (not recorded which). This clonotype was obtained from a woman in her twenties or thirties who had recovered from COVID-19. CDR3 coding DNA: TGTGCCAGCAGCTTAGCCGGGAGTAGGTACAATGAGCAGTTCTTC. Residues: CASSLAGSRYNEQFF.